The clone carrying this T cell receptor (beta chain) was seen only a few times. Its specificity is not known. V was shortened by 1 base and J by 0 bases, with 7 bases between the two germline ends. The germline CDR1 and CDR2 sequences are SGHVS and FQNEAQ. This CDR3 spans 15 amino acids. The data were produced by immunoSEQ multiplex PCR, yet TCRdb's version contains in-frame clones alone and is incomplete. The table lists more than 30,000 clones, around 90% of them singletons. This sample was included in a study of a mutant IDH1 vaccine in newly diagnosed glioma. The time point was: week 11, during vaccination. With topical imiquimod, each dose of the vaccine consisted of 300 ug of mutant IDH1 20-mer peptide.

This sequence originates from a man younger than 35 with glioma. Sequenced here: PBMCs, sampled from a glioma patient whose treatment included an IDH1 peptide vaccine. This chain links TRBV7-8 with TRBJ1-5, with D unclear. The CDR3 reads CASSLVGSSNQPQHF. Here the CDR3 DNA reads TGTGCCAGCAGCTTAGTCGGCAGTAGCAATCAGCCCCAGCATTTT.